A selection of T cell receptor beta chains follows, all from one sample in a study of blood T cell repertoires in COVID-19. Sequencing used immunoSEQ multiplex PCR; TCRdb keeps in-frame clones, though not all of them. There are tens of thousands of clones in the sample; about nine tenths occur only once, and 12% lies in the top ten. Sequencing was done on a sample of peripheral blood. These receptors were obtained from a man aged 65-85 years with acute or convalescent COVID-19. Each CDR3 is given with its conserved first and last residue. The order of the fields is J gene, D gene, V gene, CDR3 protein. A D gene is named only where the DNA matches it firmly.

TRBJ2-7	TRBD1	TRBV5-4	CASSPRGPGEQYF
TRBJ2-2	-	TRBV19	CASRPSAGDTGELFF
TRBJ1-5	-	TRBV18	CASSQDKNQPQHF
TRBJ1-1	TRBD1	TRBV5-6	CASSPPGTGNTEAFF
TRBJ2-1	TRBD2	TRBV19	CASSRASGRLEQFF
TRBJ1-4	-	TRBV9	CASSDPRGDEKLFF
TRBJ1-1	-	TRBV5-1	CASSLGGPTEAFF
TRBJ2-1	-	TRBV6-6	CASSYPLLFVVF
TRBJ2-3	TRBD2	TRBV4-3	CASSQGPRVAGSTDTQYF
TRBJ2-3	-	TRBV29-1	CSVEEVLSRVGTDTQYF
TRBJ1-5	TRBD1	TRBV6-2/TRBV6-3	CASSCVIGTGCSNQPQHF